This T cell receptor (beta chain) was obtained from a study of blood T cell repertoires in COVID-19. As for the study in general: Whether acute or convalescent, the COVID-19 samples came from the United States, Italy and Spain. PBMCs, B-cell-depleted T cells, or T cells provided the cDNA or gDNA that made up the material.

This clone was seen a few times. As originally analysed: Using reference gene primer amplification, nucleated cell counts were estimated. Sequencing was performed with immunoSEQ multiplex PCR; in TCRdb, only in-frame clones are kept and a portion is missing. V and J calls and clone size are as listed in that table; D and trimming were resolved from the DNA. The table includes approximately 210,000 clones, around four fifths detected once. This CDR3 is built from 14 residues. Germline V gene data show CDR1 as KGHSH and CDR2 as LQKENI. The V end was cut by 3 bases, the J end by 6 bases, with 15 bases between. Enrolment of Seattle patients took place during active infection, and they were followed longitudinally.

Material: peripheral blood. J is TRBJ2-7 and V is TRBV18; possible D gene TRBD1, 6 bases. The TCR was taken from a man in his 60s with COVID-19, enrolled during active disease. DNA of the CDR3: TGTGCCAGCTCACCCGCCCCGGGACAATTCGAGCAGTACTTC. This translates into CASSPAPGQFEQYF.